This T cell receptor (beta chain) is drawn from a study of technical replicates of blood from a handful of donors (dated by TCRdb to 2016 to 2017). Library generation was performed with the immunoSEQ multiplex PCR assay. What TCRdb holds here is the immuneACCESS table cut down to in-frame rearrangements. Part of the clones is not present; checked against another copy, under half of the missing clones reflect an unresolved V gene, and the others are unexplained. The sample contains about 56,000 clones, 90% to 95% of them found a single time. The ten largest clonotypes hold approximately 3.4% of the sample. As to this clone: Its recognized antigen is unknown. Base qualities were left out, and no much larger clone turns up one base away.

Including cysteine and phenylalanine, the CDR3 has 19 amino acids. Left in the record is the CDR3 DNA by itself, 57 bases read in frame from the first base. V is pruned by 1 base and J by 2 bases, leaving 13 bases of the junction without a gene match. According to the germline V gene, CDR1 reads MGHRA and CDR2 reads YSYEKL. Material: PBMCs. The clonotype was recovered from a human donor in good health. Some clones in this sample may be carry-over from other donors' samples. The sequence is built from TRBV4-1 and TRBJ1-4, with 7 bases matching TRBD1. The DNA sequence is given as TGCGCCAGCAGCCAAGGGCCCCCTCCAGGGGGTAGTACTAATGAAAAACTGTTTTTT. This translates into CASSQGPPPGGSTNEKLFF.